The sequence of this TCR beta chain was determined in a study of control samples from healthy donors and cancer patients. V was pared by 0 bases and J by 6 bases, with 12 bases between. The CDR3 sequence is 14 residues long. CDR1 is SGHRS, CDR2 YFSETQ, per germline. Sequenced by immunoSEQ multiplex PCR; TCRdb stores in-frame clones only, minus some. The sample carries some 120,000 clones, about 93% recorded once. This sequence was found in a man aged 45-65 years with head and neck cancer. The sample taken for sequencing was PBMCs. The V and J genes are TRBV5-1 and TRBJ1-2; D possibly corresponds to TRBD1 (6 bases). Here the CDR3 reads CASSLAWGADGYTF. The CDR3 DNA reads TGCGCCAGCAGCTTGGCCTGGGGGGCGGATGGCTACACCTTC.